These T cell receptor beta chains were read from a single sample in a study of beta chain features in type 1 diabetes. Assay used: immunoSEQ multiplex PCR; TCRdb lists only in-frame clones, some missing. The sample has about 400,000 clones; around 13% are singletons. Sample: naive CD4+ T cells from blood. These TCRs come from a young man in good health. CDR3s leave out the opening cysteine and the closing phenylalanine or tryptophan. Where a row states a size, it is once, few, many or the class of an expanded clone; other rows omit it.

. | TRBV7-3 | ASSDPGVPGTGELF
few | TRBV27 | ASSLFGDQETQY
. | TRBV7-8 | ASSFLTGAGYT
once | TRBV9 | ASSPTFLGQGIEGYGYT
. | TRBV5-4 | ASSLGAGSPLH
. | TRBV4-3 | ASSPGNGREKLF
few | TRBV30 | AWSGQPNQPQH
few | TRBV9 | ASSLGQGENIQY
. | TRBV10-3 | AIGSGLAPYEQY
. | TRBV5-1 | ASSQQVPTDTQY
few | TRBV27 | ASKGQGASQPQH
. | TRBV7-3 | ASSLNGGNTEAF
. | TRBV10-3 | AISVTSGKETQY
. | TRBV28 | ASSPYGRAGNQPQH
few | TRBV18 | ASSLGTGGDEQY
few | TRBV15 | ATSRAFSQGEAF
. | TRBV29-1 | SVELVTDNYGYT
few | TRBV18 | ASSPGPGEGEY
few | TRBV29-1 | SVAGFRTEQF
many | TRBV7-9 | ASSPGWVNGYT
few | TRBV28 | ASRQAGDSSYNEQF
. | TRBV2 | ASSRHSTTDTQY
few | TRBV9 | ASSVDGTSYNEQF
. | TRBV5-6 | ASSGTSRSYNEQF
few | TRBV10-3 | ASVGLAGSNPYNEQF
. | TRBV5-4 | ASRQDRTTMNTEAF
few | TRBV7-9 | ASSLVMAEYGYT